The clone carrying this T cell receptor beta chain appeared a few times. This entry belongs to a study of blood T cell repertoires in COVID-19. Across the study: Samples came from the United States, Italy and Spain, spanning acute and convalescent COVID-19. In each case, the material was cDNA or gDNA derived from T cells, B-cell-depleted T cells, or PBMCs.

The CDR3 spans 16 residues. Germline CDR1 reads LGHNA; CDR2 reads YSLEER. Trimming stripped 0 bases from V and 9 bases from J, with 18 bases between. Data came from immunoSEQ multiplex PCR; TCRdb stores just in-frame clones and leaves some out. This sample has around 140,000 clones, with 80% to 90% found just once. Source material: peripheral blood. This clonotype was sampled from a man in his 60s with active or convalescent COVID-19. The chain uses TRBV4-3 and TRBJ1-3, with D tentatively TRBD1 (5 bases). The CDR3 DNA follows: TGCGCCAGCAGCCAAGATTTGGGACCGGTCGGGGGCACCATATATTTT. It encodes CASSQDLGPVGGTIYF.